The T cell receptor beta chain described here comes from a study of CD8 T cells in Susac syndrome. The RNA, roughly 0.5 to 1 ug, was put through reverse transcription using random hexamers. TCRdb re-derived calls from the immunoSEQ multiplex PCR reads in MiXCR, one entry per CDR3 protein. Here the sample spans about 180,000 distinct CDR3 sequences, 90% to 97% being singletons. Germline loops: CDR1 LGHNA, CDR2 YSLEER. The CDR3 length is 19 residues. The V segment lost 3 bases and the J segment 4 bases; nucleotides outside the gene matches: 16. Material for sequencing was CD4+ T cells from PBMCs. This chain links TRBV4-3 with TRBJ2-5; 11 bases are a match to TRBD1. The source of this sequence is a human donor with multiple sclerosis. The CDR3 region is CASSQPNRDRGTGRETQYF. CDR3 DNA: TGCGCCAGCAGCCAGCCAAACCGGGACAGGGGGACTGGTAGAGAGACCCAGTACTTC.